This T cell receptor (beta chain) was identified during a study of blood T cells in healthy people across ages. Study-wide results and limits: Per million T cells, TCR beta diversity dropped roughly linearly as age increased.

As concerns this clonotype: The antigen is not known.

Through a sample-barcoded 5' primer and a J-beta primer mix, a second PCR was run for about 6 to 11 cycles. MiXCR, run by TCRdb on the 5' RACE reads, gives a single entry per CDR3 protein. The sample lists about 720,000 distinct CDR3 sequences; roughly 25% were seen once. Per sample, no less than 5 micrograms of total RNA were extracted. Germline lookup yields CDR1 PRHDT and CDR2 FYEKMQ (reference sequence). The CDR3 has 13 amino acids. V lost 7 bases, J lost 5 bases, and 14 bases lay in between. The same sample was also studied in work on T cells of mothers and their children. That paper notes: Related pairs of mothers and children showed slightly higher, non-significant overlap versus unrelated pairs.

The TCR was taken from a boy under 18 in good health. The sequenced sample consisted of blood. The chain carries TRBV13 and TRBJ2-5, with D possibly matching TRBD2 (5 bases). Here the CDR3 DNA reads TGTGCCAGCACTTTCGGGAATCTGGAGACCCAGTACTTC. It codes for CASTFGNLETQYF.